These 18 T cell receptor beta chains came from one sample sequenced in a study of T-cell memory formation after mild COVID-19. TCRdb called the 5' RACE reads again in MiXCR, with one record for every CDR3 protein. The table includes 550,000 to 700,000 distinct CDR3 sequences, about 20% detected once. Sequencing was performed on PBMCs or a T cell subset sorted from them (not recorded which). The receptors shown here come from an adult woman who had mild COVID-19 (a few samples of this study predate the infection). Cell type and time point are not known.

This clonotype was detected a few times. The chain links TRBV27 to TRBJ2-3; the D gene is possibly TRBD1 (5 bases). Per the germline V gene, CDR1 is MNHEY and CDR2 is SMNVEV (reference sequence). The V gene lost 2 bases and the J gene lost 10 bases, with 13 bases spanning the gap. The CDR3 covers 13 residues. The CDR3 protein is CASSLPQGSSQYF. The CDR3 DNA follows: TGTGCCAGCAGTTTACCCCAGGGATCTTCGCAGTATTTT.

V and J are TRBV6-2 or TRBV6-3 and TRBJ2-1, with D uncertain. V was pared by 2 bases and J by 5 bases, with 7 bases between. From germline, CDR1 is MNHEY and CDR2 SVGEGT. The CDR3 consists of 13 residues. This chain's CDR3 is CASSYADDNEQFF. For the CDR3, the DNA is TGTGCCAGCAGTTACGCAGACGACAATGAGCAGTTCTTC.

This chain uses TRBV7-2 with TRBJ1-2; 7 nucleotides line up with TRBD1. Per the germline V gene, CDR1 is SGHTA and CDR2 is FQGNSA. Germline trimming cut 5 bases from V and 7 bases from J; bases unmatched to any gene: 4. CDR3 size: 12 residues. This CDR3 is CASSIGGSGYTF. CDR3 nucleotide sequence: TGTGCCAGCAGCATAGGGGGCTCTGGCTACACCTTC.

This clonotype appeared a few times. The CDR3: CAIPREQLHQPQHF. CDR3 nucleotides: TGTGCCATACCTCGGGAACAGCTTCATCAGCCCCAGCATTTT. The rearrangement links TRBV30 to TRBJ1-5; D not certain. The V gene's germline CDR1 is GTSNPN and CDR2 SVGIG (reference sequence). There are 14 residues in the CDR3. V gave up 8 bases and J gave up 5 bases, with 19 bases separating them.

The genes are TRBV24-1 and TRBJ2-7; D remains ambiguous. Trimming cost V 3 bases and J 0 bases, with 11 bases left between them. The CDR3 sequence is 15 residues long. CDR1 and CDR2 (germline): KGHDR, SFDVKD. The CDR3 here is CATSDGRSSSYEQYF. The CDR3 nucleotides are TGTGCCACCAGTGATGGACGGTCTAGCTCCTACGAGCAGTACTTC.

The V gene is TRBV5-1, the J gene TRBJ1-5, with D possibly being TRBD1 (6 bases). The CDR3 covers 16 residues. The V gene's germline CDR1 is SGHRS and CDR2 YFSETQ. The ends were cut back, 4 bases at V and 3 bases at J, with 17 bases in the middle. Here the CDR3 DNA reads TGCGCCAGCAGCCTCGAGCCAGGGGCAAACAATCAGCCCCAGCATTTT. Protein: CASSLEPGANNQPQHF.

On this clonotype: The junction departs from the called germline gene at one end, perhaps through a read error. The chain links TRBV5-1 to TRBJ1-5; no clear D gene. Germline CDR1 and CDR2: SGHRS and YFSETQ. This CDR3 is 17 amino acids long. This CDR3 is CASSLYPSTDSNQPQHF. As DNA, the CDR3 is TGCGCCAGCAGCTTGTACCCCTCGACGGATAGCAATCAGCCTCAGCATTTT.

This clonotype has a count of ten or more. CDR3 in amino acids: CASSLLGPIPYNEQFF. The CDR3 nucleotides are TGTGCCAGCAGCCTCTTGGGGCCCATCCCCTACAATGAGCAGTTCTTC. The genes are TRBV7-3 and TRBJ2-1; D may be TRBD1 (5 bases). The CDR3 extends over 16 amino acids. The V end was cut by 5 bases, the J end by 2 bases, with 16 bases between. Germline CDR1 and CDR2: SGHTA and FQGTGA.

The chain carries TRBV4-1 and TRBJ2-1; TRBD2 aligns across 10 bases. Germline CDR1 reads MGHRA; CDR2 reads YSYEKL. The CDR3 is 17 amino acids. With 4 bases clipped from V and 0 bases from J, the junction kept 6 bases outside the gene matches. CDR3 coding DNA: TGCGCCAGCAGCCCCCGGACTAGCGGTAGCTCCTACAATGAGCAGTTCTTC. Its translation is CASSPRTSGSSYNEQFF.

DNA of the CDR3: TGTGCCAGCAGTTTAATGAGCGGGAGTAGCCTCAATGAGCAGTTCTTC. This translates into CASSLMSGSSLNEQFF. The chain links TRBV12-3 or TRBV12-4 to TRBJ2-1; 8 bases fit TRBD2. This CDR3 comprises 16 residues. Unmatched junction bases numbered 9, after V lost 2 bases and J lost 6 bases.

The chain has TRBV10-3 and TRBJ1-6; the match to TRBD1 covers 11 bases. Trimming took 10 bases from V and 8 from J; bases not matched to a gene: 4. The germline gives CDR1 ENHRY, CDR2 SYGVKD. The CDR3 runs 13 residues. CDR3 DNA: TGTGCCACCCGGGGACAGGGGGATTCACCCCTCCACTTT. Translation gives CATRGQGDSPLHF.

The V and J genes are TRBV11-1 and TRBJ2-3; the match to TRBD1 covers 10 bases. This CDR3 has 16 residues. Germline V CDR1 and CDR2: SGHAT, FQDESV (reference sequence). The junction had 3 bases not matched to a gene; V was cut back by 1 base and J by 2 bases. This CDR3 reads CASSLEGQGTTDTQYF. In DNA form, the CDR3 reads TGTGCCAGCAGCTTAGAGGGACAGGGGACCACAGATACGCAGTATTTT.

This clonotype was seen only a few times. This rearrangement joins TRBV5-4 to TRBJ2-1; D might be TRBD1 (5 bases). Between the trimmed V and J ends, which lost 3 bases and 9 bases, there was a span of 16 bases. Per germline, CDR1 SGHNT and CDR2 YYREEE (reference sequence). The CDR3 totals 14 residues. CDR3 residues: CASSSRRQHAEQFF. The CDR3 DNA follows: TGTGCCAGCAGCTCGCGGCGACAGCACGCTGAGCAGTTCTTC.

This sequence joins TRBV5-1 and TRBJ1-4; no clear D. The V gene's germline CDR1 is SGHRS and CDR2 YFSETQ. Deletions cut 7 bases from V and 1 base from J, with 14 bases between. There are 15 residues in the CDR3. The CDR3 loop reads CASAEVWGTNEKLFF. CDR3 DNA: TGCGCCAGCGCTGAAGTGTGGGGAACTAATGAAAAACTGTTTTTT.

The chain uses TRBV4-2 and TRBJ1-1, with D possibly TRBD1 on 6 matching bases. V gave up 0 bases and J gave up 1 base, with 12 bases separating them. This CDR3 has 16 amino acids. CDR1 is LGHNA and CDR2 is YNFKEQ in the germline V gene. The CDR3 nucleotides are TGTGCCAGCAGCCAAGATACGGGCAGGGGGAACACTGAAGCTTTCTTT. Its protein is CASSQDTGRGNTEAFF.

The chain has TRBV6-6 and TRBJ1-4, with D possibly being TRBD1 (6 bases). Trimming stripped 5 bases from V and 6 bases from J, with 13 bases between. CDR1 is MNHNY and CDR2 is SVGAGI in the germline V gene (reference sequence). This CDR3 is 14 amino acids long. CDR3 sequence: CASSPTGLHEKLFF. For the CDR3, the DNA is TGTGCCAGCAGTCCGACAGGCTTGCATGAAAAACTGTTTTTT.

The V call is TRBV12-3 or TRBV12-4, the J call TRBJ1-4; TRBD1 matches 9 bases. Trimming cost V 6 bases and J 0 bases; bases outside gene matches: 8. The CDR3 loop spans 17 amino acids. This chain's CDR3 is CASSPGQGFATNEKLFF. The CDR3 bases are TGTGCCAGCAGCCCGGGACAGGGCTTTGCAACTAATGAAAAACTGTTTTTT.

This clonotype was detected only a few times. The rearrangement joins TRBV2 to TRBJ2-6; D unclear. V was pared by 3 bases and J by 1 base, with 7 bases between. The CDR3 is 15 residues long. Per the germline V gene, CDR1 is SNHLY and CDR2 is FYNNEI. The CDR3 sequence: CASSETPSGANVLTF. The CDR3 DNA follows: TGTGCCAGCAGTGAGACCCCGTCTGGGGCCAACGTCCTGACTTTC.